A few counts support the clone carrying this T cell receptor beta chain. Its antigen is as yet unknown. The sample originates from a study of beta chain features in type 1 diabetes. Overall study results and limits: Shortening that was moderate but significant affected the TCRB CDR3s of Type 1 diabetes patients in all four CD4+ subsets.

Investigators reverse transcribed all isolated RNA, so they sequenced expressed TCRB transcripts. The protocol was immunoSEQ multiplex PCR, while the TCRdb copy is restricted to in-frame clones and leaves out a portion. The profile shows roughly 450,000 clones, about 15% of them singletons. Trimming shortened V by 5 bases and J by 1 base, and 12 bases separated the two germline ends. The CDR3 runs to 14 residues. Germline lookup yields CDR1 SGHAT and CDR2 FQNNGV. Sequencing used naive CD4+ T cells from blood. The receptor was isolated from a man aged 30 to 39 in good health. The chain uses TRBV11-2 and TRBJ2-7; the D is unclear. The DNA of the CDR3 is TGTGCCAGCAGCCGATCCACAGTTTCCTACGAGCAGTACTTC. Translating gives CASSRSTVSYEQYF. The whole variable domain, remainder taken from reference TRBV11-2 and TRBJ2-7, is EAGVAQSPRYKIIEKRQSVAFWCNPISGHATLYWYQQILGQGPKLLIQFQNNGVVDDSQLPKDRFSAERLKGVDSTLKIQPAKLEDSAVYLCASSRSTVSYEQYFGPGTRLTVT.